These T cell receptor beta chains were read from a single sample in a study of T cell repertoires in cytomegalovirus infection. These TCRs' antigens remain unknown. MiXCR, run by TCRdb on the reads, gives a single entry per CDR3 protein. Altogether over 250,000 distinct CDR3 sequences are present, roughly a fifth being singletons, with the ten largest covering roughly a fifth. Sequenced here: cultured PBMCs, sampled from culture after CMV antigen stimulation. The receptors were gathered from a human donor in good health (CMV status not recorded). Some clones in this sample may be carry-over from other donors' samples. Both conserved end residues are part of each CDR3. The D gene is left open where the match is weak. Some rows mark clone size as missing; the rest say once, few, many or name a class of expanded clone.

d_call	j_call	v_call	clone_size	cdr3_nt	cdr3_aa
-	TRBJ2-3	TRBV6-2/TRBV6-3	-	TGTGCCAGCAGGCGGGCTAGCACAGATACGCAGTATTTT	CASRRASTDTQYF
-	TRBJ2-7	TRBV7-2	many	TGTGCCAGCAGCTTCACAGGAACGGCCTACGAGCAGTACTTC	CASSFTGTAYEQYF
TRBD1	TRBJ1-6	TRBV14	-	TGTGCCAGCAGCCAAATCGGACAGGGAAATTCACCCCTCCACTTT	CASSQIGQGNSPLHF
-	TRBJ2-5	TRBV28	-	TGTGCCAGCAGCCCGGTGGGGGGGCTGGAGACCCAGTACTTC	CASSPVGGLETQYF
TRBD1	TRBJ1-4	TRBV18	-	TGTGCCAGCTCACCCGACAGGGTCGACGAAAAACTGTTTTTT	CASSPDRVDEKLFF
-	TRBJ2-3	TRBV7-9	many	TGTGCCAGCAGTCGGAGCTACACAGATACGCAGTATTTT	CASSRSYTDTQYF
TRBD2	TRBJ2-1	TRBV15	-	TGTGCCACCAGCAGAGAAGGGACTAGCGGGAGTAGAGAGCAGTTCTTC	CATSREGTSGSREQFF
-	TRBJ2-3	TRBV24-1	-	TGTGCCACCCGGGGTGCGGGCACAGATACGCAGTATTTT	CATRGAGTDTQYF
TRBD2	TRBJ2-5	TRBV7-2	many	TGTGCCAGCAGTCTAGCGGTGTTTAAAGAGACCCAGTACTTC	CASSLAVFKETQYF
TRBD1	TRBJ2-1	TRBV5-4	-	TGTGCCAGCAGCGGACCGGGACAGGGACTCAGGGGCAATGAGCAGTTCTTC	CASSGPGQGLRGNEQFF
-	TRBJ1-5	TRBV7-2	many	TGTGCCAGCAGCTCCGGGACATCCTACTATAGCAATCAGCCCCAGCATTTT	CASSSGTSYYSNQPQHF
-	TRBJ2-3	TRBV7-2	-	TGTGCCAGCGCCGAGGTTGCGGGTACGCAGTATTTT	CASAEVAGTQYF
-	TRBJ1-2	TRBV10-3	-	TGTGCCATCAGTGAGTCGATGCCAGGACCCTTTTTGGACTATGGCTACACCTTC	CAISESMPGPFLDYGYTF
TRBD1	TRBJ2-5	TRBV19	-	TGTGCCAGTAGCACCGGGACAGGGAGGAGAGAGACCCAGTACTTC	CASSTGTGRRETQYF
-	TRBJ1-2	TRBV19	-	TGTGCCACACGGGGGGGAAATGATGGCTACACCTTC	CATRGGNDGYTF
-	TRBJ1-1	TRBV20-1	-	TGCAGTGCTAGAGATATATTAGCCCGGAACACTGAAGCTTTCTTT	CSARDILARNTEAFF
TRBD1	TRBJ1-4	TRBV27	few	TGTGCCAGCGCCCCAGGGGGGGGGCCCTCAACTAATGAAAAACTGTTTTTT	CASAPGGGPSTNEKLFF
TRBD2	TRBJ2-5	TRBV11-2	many	TGTGCCAGCAGCTCGGGCGGGAGGGCTGGAGAGACCCAGTACTTC	CASSSGGRAGETQYF
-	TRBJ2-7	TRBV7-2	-	TGTGCCAGCAGCTTGGGGAGGTTGTCGGACTCCTACGAGCAGTACTTC	CASSLGRLSDSYEQYF
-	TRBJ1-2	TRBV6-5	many	TGTGCCAGCAGTTATTCAACCCGTACCTCCTATGGCTACACCTTC	CASSYSTRTSYGYTF
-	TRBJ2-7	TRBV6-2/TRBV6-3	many	TGTGCCAGCAGTTTACAGGGCCTAACGATCGAGCAGTACTTC	CASSLQGLTIEQYF
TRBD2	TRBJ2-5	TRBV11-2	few	TGTGCCAGCAAGAATCTAGCGGGAAGTCATTCTGAGACCCAGTACTTC	CASKNLAGSHSETQYF
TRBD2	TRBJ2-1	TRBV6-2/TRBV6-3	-	TGTGCCAGCAGTTACGAGTCGGGGGGACTAGCGGGAGTTTATGAGCAGTTCTTC	CASSYESGGLAGVYEQFF
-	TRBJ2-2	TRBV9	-	TGTGCCAGCAGCGCCTTTTGGGGGCAGAACACCGGGGAGCTGTTTTTT	CASSAFWGQNTGELFF
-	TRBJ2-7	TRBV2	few	TGTGCCAGCAGTGGCCCCCCCGGCAGGGTCGACGAGCAGTACTTC	CASSGPPGRVDEQYF
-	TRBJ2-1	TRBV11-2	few	TGTGCCAGTTCGCGGACAGGGAGGGGTGAGCAGTTCTTC	CASSRTGRGEQFF
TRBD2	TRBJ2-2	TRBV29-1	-	TGCAGCGCCCAGAGGAGCGGGAGGATTAGCACCGGGGAGCTGTTTTTT	CSAQRSGRISTGELFF
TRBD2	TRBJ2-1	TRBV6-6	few	TGTGCCAGCAGTTCCGGGACTAGCGGGAGTAGTGTGGTCTTC	CASSSGTSGSSVVF
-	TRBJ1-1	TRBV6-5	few	TGTGCCAGCAGTTACTCGACAGGAATGAACACTGAAGCTTTCTTT	CASSYSTGMNTEAFF
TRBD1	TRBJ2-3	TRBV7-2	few	TGTGCCAGCCTCCGGGACAGGGGAACAGATACGCAGTATTTT	CASLRDRGTDTQYF
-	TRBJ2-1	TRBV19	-	TGTGCCACCAACGTGGGCGGGATTGGTGAGCAGTTCTTC	CATNVGGIGEQFF
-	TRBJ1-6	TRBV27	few	TGTGCCAGCAGTTTATTAAGGGGGGTCGAGAATTCACCCCTCCACTTT	CASSLLRGVENSPLHF
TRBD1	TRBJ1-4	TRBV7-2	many	TGTGCCAGCAGCTCAAAGGGACAGGGAGGGGAACTGTTTTTT	CASSSKGQGGELFF
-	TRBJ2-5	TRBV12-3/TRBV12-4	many	TGTGCCAGCAGTCTAACAGGGCCGACCAAAACCCAGTACTTC	CASSLTGPTKTQYF
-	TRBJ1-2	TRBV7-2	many	TGTGCCAGCAGCTTCGGAAGAACTAACTATGGCTACACCTTC	CASSFGRTNYGYTF
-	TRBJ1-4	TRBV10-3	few	TGTGCCATCAGCCCGAGCGGGGAGGATGAAAAACTGTTTTTT	CAISPSGEDEKLFF
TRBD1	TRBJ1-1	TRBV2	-	TGTGCCAGCAGGAAAGACAGGGGGCGCGTGGGCACTGAAGCTTTCTTT	CASRKDRGRVGTEAFF
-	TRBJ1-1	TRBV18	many	TGTGCCAGCTCAGATTCCAGGGACACTGAAGCTTTCTTT	CASSDSRDTEAFF
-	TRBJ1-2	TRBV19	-	TGTGCCAGTAGTATCGATTTCCAGGGATCCTATGGCTACACCTTC	CASSIDFQGSYGYTF
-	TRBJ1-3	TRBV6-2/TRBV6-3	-	TGTGCCAGCAGTTTGATTCCGGGCTTCTCTGGAAACACCATATATTTT	CASSLIPGFSGNTIYF
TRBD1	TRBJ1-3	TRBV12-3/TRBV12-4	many	TGTGCCAGCAGTCGCCGGGACAGGGGTAGGAACACCATATATTTT	CASSRRDRGRNTIYF
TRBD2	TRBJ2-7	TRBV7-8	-	TGTGCCAGCAGCTTAAGTTTCGGCGGGAGTGGTTACGAGCAGTACTTC	CASSLSFGGSGYEQYF
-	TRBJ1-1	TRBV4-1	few	TGCGCCAGCAGCCAAGATGCACGGTTCGGCGTTGCAGTGAGGGCTTTCTTT	CASSQDARFGVAVRAFF
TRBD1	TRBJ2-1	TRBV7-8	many	TGTGCCAGCAGTCCCCGGGACAGGGTCTACAATGAGCAGTTCTTC	CASSPRDRVYNEQFF